This T cell receptor beta chain came from a study of Ad26.COV2.S vaccination and SARS-CoV-2 variants. Study at large: The donor was enrolled in the Ad26.COV2.S arm of the COV1001 trial.

The method was immunoSEQ multiplex PCR; TCRdb's version includes in-frame clones alone and lacks a portion of them. Of hundreds of thousands of clones listed, 75% to 90% are singletons. Study-level results: After vaccination, reports described spike-specific CD8+ and CD4+ T cell responses as showing substantial breadth. It was found that vaccine and placebo recipients had similar non-spike TCR breadth. Vaccine recipients had higher spike-specific TCR breadth than placebo recipients.

Treatment noted: about 20 received Ad26.COV2.S at low or high dose, single or two shots; 5 received placebo; per-sample allocation not given. Sampling was performed 63 days after the first vaccine or placebo injection. About this clone itself: What it recognizes is unknown.

CDR3 length: 13 residues. The ends were cut back, 0 bases at V and 6 bases at J, with 5 bases in the middle. Germline V gene sequence: CDR1 SGHTA, CDR2 FQGNSA. The sample consisted of peripheral blood, taken in a trial of Ad26.COV2.S vaccine versus placebo. This sequence was found in a person aged 18-65 years who received the Ad26.COV2.S COVID-19 vaccine or a placebo. The chain carries TRBV7-2 and TRBJ2-2, with D perhaps assigned TRBD1 or TRBD2 (5 bases each). CDR3 sequence (DNA): TGTGCCAGCAGCTTAGCGGGGGCCGGGGAGCTGTTTTTT. It codes for CASSLAGAGELFF.